The source of this T cell receptor beta chain is a study of cytomegalovirus exposure and HLA in healthy donors (dated by TCRdb to about 2017). As for the study more broadly: According to an earlier analysis of 550 to 700 of the donors, 150 million to 200 million T cells yielded 117 million unique TCR beta sequences and 250 to 350 Gb of sequence data. Donor age, sex, ethnicity and CMV serostatus were compiled together with the repertoire data. The number of typed donors differed by locus: 629-630 for A, B, C, DRB1 and DQB1; some 500 for DQA1; approximately 600 for DPA1; and about 470 for DPB1. The study used immunosequencing to profile the T cell repertoires of several hundred subjects and linked those repertoires to cytomegalovirus serostatus. All discovery cohort repertoires had been generated on a single sequencing platform. High-throughput TCR immunosequencing, statistical association of individual TCRs with disease status, and machine learning were combined to predict cytomegalovirus infection status. Among the approximately 400 genotyped donors, approximately 81% belonged to the genetic ancestry cluster associated with self-reported Caucasian donors. To study patterns of TCR occurrence, a later analysis re-analyzed previously published TCR beta repertoires from more than 550 donors and added high-resolution HLA genotyping. A separate validation cohort of over a hundred different subjects was used in addition to the roughly 620-subject first cohort. A later genetic analysis used genome-wide SNP genotypes for about three fifths of the roughly 700 donors, treating that subset as a discovery cohort. An early release covering 550 to 650 HLA-typed donors comprised 250 to 350 gigabases of sequencing data and around 85 million unique TCR sequences. Because of strong linkage in the cohort, five DR-DQ haplotypes were treated as single units for association and clustering. To decide whether each TCR beta V gene segment behaved as functional or pseudogenic, an earlier analysis of approximately 590 of the donors relied on high-throughput TCR beta sequencing. The study aimed to test whether signatures of past pathogen exposure could be identified by cataloging public T cell receptors. The later analysis used no new phenotypic data to find candidate immune exposures, relying instead on TCR beta sequences and their occurrence across donors. HLA typing included class I and class II loci at four-digit resolution. Across under 500 genotyped donors of the cohort, an average of approximately 240,000 unique TCR beta nucleotide sequences per donor were sequenced, and approximately 17% of those sequences were non-productive. The investigation overall reported the following: Presence/absence analyses assumed roughly uniform sequencing depth across donors, an assumption that may not hold. A later analysis found that most CMV-associated TCR beta chains appeared HLA-restricted, with HLA associations seemingly driven largely by CMV exposure. Because the 87-base-pair reads could not distinguish some IMGT-functional V segments, including TRBV6-2 and TRBV6-3, those segments were excluded. The classifier was reported to diagnose cytomegalovirus status with high specificity and sensitivity in both the original and validation cohorts. In an earlier analysis of 500 to 650 of the donors, most TCR beta V segments appeared in productive rearrangements about 87% or about 30% of the time, broadly matching IMGT annotations. A few of the identified cytomegalovirus-associated TCR beta chains were confirmed in vitro to be specific for cytomegalovirus antigens. Correlated functional status among segregating V segments might reflect linkage disequilibrium, but an unknown experimental factor could not be ruled out. In a later analysis, HLA-associated TCR beta chains were found to be more clonally expanded and to have lower generation probabilities than equally common non-associated chains. CMV serostatus was the only immune exposure information available for the cohort. According to the authors, the approach could potentially be generalized to other disease states and immunological phenotypes. About 17 rarely observed V segments, including chromosome 9 orphons, were excluded from the earlier analysis of several hundred of the donors because counts were too low. The study gave a list of under 200 TCR beta chains associated with cytomegalovirus. An association between a missense DCLRE1C variant and V-gene and J-gene trimming of TCR beta chains was found in a later genetic analysis and replicated in an independent cohort. This cohort had only TCR beta chains sequenced, and the lack of alpha or paired-chain data limited which features could be detected. Assigning TCR associations to individual alleles was difficult when HLA alleles, especially DR and DQ, strongly co-occurred. A later analysis reported that several top co-occurrence clusters appeared linked to parvovirus B19, influenza, CMV and Epstein-Barr virus. In a later analysis, the rate of TCR association differed among HLA loci, with DRB1 alleles having the most associated TCRs and HLA-C alleles having the fewest. Most TCR sequences were seen in very few donors, while some public TCRs were found in many individuals. A further reported finding was that TCR beta sequences accurately predicted the HLA-A and HLA-B alleles for most subjects in the first cohort. Because HLA typing was missing for some donors at each locus, association tests included only the typed subset. A cluster of highly shared sequence variants was judged likely to be a technical artifact of the sequencing pipeline. In a later analysis, some 17,000 TCR beta sequences were associated with specific HLA alleles at a false discovery rate of 0.05. In a later genetic analysis, fewer N-insertions in productive TCRs were reported among donors in an Asian-associated ancestry cluster than the approximately 710-donor mean.

The CDR3 has 11 amino acids, counting the end cysteine and phenylalanine. Solely the CDR3 DNA is kept, with 33 bases framed from the first base. CDR1 is given as SQVTM and CDR2 as ANQGSEA, both from the germline V gene. Germline trimming: 5 bases from V, 7 bases from J; junction bases outside gene matches: 1. Library method: the immunoSEQ multiplex PCR assay. For the multiplex PCR, a mixture combining 60 forward primers for TCR Vbeta segments and 13 reverse primers for TCR Jbeta segments was used. Amplification of the CDR3 region of rearranged TCR beta genes was performed with a multiplex PCR assay on genomic DNA. The Illumina HiSeq System was used to sequence the amplified TCR beta libraries as 87-base-pair reads. On the study's bioinformatics: A later analysis counted some 80 million unique TCR beta chains across the 640 or so repertoires, and some 11 million of these chains were shared by at least two donors. To remove PCR and sequencing errors, raw reads were error-corrected and collapsed into unique sequences using a nearest-neighbor algorithm that merged closely related sequences. Alignment of CDR3 sequences to IMGT reference sequences was used to assign V, D and J gene segments. For a sequence to be retained, a match of at least six nucleotides to both a V gene segment and a J gene segment was required. Rearrangements were classified as productive when the CDR3 lacked stop codons and remained in frame with V and J, and all other rearrangements were classified as non-productive. Following IMGT convention, CDR3 was defined as the stretch from the second conserved V-encoded cysteine to the conserved J-encoded phenylalanine. The earlier analysis of 450 to 750 of the donors excluded any sequence lacking an unambiguous match to a single V gene segment. An earlier analysis of fewer than 750 of the donors called V segments functional above 56.7% productive rearrangements and segregating when the between-donor standard deviation exceeded 5%. A statistical classification framework was built to diagnose cytomegalovirus status from the catalog of TCR beta chain sequences. A later analysis assigned V and J genes by comparing TCR nucleotide sequences with IMGT/GENE-DB human TR gene sequences. The TCRdist pipeline was used in a later analysis to assign CDR3 sequences and most-parsimonious VDJ recombination scenarios. In a later analysis, every TCR beta chain was defined by the combination of its CDR3 amino acid sequence and its V-gene family, and reads without a unique V-gene family were dropped. As a way to deal with suspected cross-contamination and a sequencing artifact, a later analysis dropped 450 to 600 nucleotide sequences that were highly shared and had low generation probability. For each public chain, a later analysis derived a clonal expansion index from normalized ranks of inferred template counts within each repertoire. In a later analysis, generation probabilities were computed with a VDJ recombination model fitted to out-of-frame rearrangements, and the resulting probabilities were checked against IGoR. In a later analysis, TCR-TCR, TCR-HLA and TCR-CMV co-occurrence was scored with hypergeometric tests, and a repertoire-size bias correction was applied to TCR pairs. In a later analysis, false discovery rates were estimated by permuting HLA or CMV assignments 20 times. A later analysis grouped co-occurring TCRs with DBSCAN, adding TCRdist sequence similarity when clustering within HLA-allele-positive subsets. Repertoires with fewer than 30,000 or more than 120,000 public chains, plus five repertoires with anomalous nucleotide sharing, were excluded from co-occurrence clustering. In its TCRdb copy, this immuneACCESS table keeps in-frame sequences only and misses some clones. Where compared with another copy, unresolved V genes explain less than half of these, and the others have no known cause. The V and J calls and clone size come from that table; D and trimming were worked out from the DNA. Counted in this sample were some 180,000 clones; roughly 87% of them appeared once. The ten top clones hold over 1.5% of the sample.

The cohort comprised 710 or so healthy bone marrow donors. At the time of sampling, every cohort member was nominally healthy, though immune exposures that went unrecorded were likely present. The donor was CMV seronegative and belonged to the group of roughly 330 seronegative cohort members. Each donor provided a peripheral blood sample, and peripheral blood mononuclear cells were used for TCR beta sequencing. The Qiagen DNeasy Blood Extraction Kit was used to extract genomic DNA from the blood cell samples. About this clone: No cognate antigen has been identified for it. No much larger clone is present one base from it, and per-base qualities are unavailable.

The V and J segments used are TRBV29-1 and TRBJ1-1, with 10 central nucleotides matching TRBD1. This TCR was recovered from a man aged 40-49 years in good health and CMV-seronegative. Material: PBMCs. The DNA sequence is TGCAGCGTTCGGGACAGGGGTGAAGCTTTCTTT. The resulting protein is CSVRDRGEAFF.